The TCR beta chain under discussion was sequenced for a study of cytomegalovirus exposure and HLA in healthy donors. Findings of the study overall: Several of the most significant clusters were apparently associated with common viral pathogens in a later analysis. Later findings reportedly placed an Asian-associated ancestry cluster below the 666-donor mean for N-insertions. Other equally common chains were less clonally expanded than HLA-associated TCR beta chains, a later analysis showed. Most of the TCR beta V segments (in an earlier analysis) were productive either about 90% or about 30% of the time.

Use of 60 Vbeta and 13 Jbeta primers characterized the PCR. Sequencing was performed with immunoSEQ multiplex PCR; in TCRdb, only in-frame clones are kept and a portion is missing. This sample has roughly 77,000 clones, with 67% found just once. This clone occurred once. Antigen: not known. The sequencing input was PBMCs. This TCR came from a woman in her forties or fifties in good health and CMV-seropositive.

The chain's CDR3 is CASSFGTGTGNTIYF. CDR3 bases: TGCGCCAGCAGCTTTGGGACAGGGACAGGAAACACCATATATTTT. This chain uses TRBV5-1 with TRBJ1-3; 9 nucleotides agree with TRBD1. The length of the CDR3 is 15 residues. V dropped 2 bases and J dropped 4; count of bases not matched to a gene: 4. The germline V gene has CDR1 SGHRS and CDR2 YFSETQ.